This note documents a single T cell receptor beta chain sequence. The record originates from a study of T cell changes during pregnancy in multiple sclerosis. Method: immunoSEQ multiplex PCR; TCRdb's copy keeps in-frame clones and lacks some. The table records 45,000 to 60,000 clones, 90% of them present only once. V was pared by 1 base and J by 2 bases, with 10 bases between. In germline, CDR1 is MNHEY, CDR2 SMNVEV (reference sequence). There are 15 residues in the CDR3. The V call is TRBV27, the J call TRBJ2-3, with a possible D match to TRBD1 (5 bases). This receptor was taken from a female donor with multiple sclerosis, enrolled in a pregnancy study. This specimen was CD8+ T cells from peripheral blood mononuclear cells, taken before pregnancy. In DNA form, the CDR3 reads TGTGCCAGCAGTTTATTGGGCAGGGACACAGATACGCAGTATTTT. This translates into CASSLLGRDTDTQYF.